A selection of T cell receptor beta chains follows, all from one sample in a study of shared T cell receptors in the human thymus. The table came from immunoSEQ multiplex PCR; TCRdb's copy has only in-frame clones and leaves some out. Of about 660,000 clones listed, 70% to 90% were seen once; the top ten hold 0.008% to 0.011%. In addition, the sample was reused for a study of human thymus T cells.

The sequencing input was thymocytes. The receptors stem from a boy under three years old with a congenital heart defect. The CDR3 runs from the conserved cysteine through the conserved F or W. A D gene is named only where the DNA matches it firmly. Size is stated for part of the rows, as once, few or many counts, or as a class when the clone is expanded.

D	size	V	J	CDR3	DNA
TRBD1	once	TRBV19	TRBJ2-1	CASSIERDRAPTYNEQFF	TGTGCCAGTAGTATTGAAAGAGACAGGGCCCCAACTTACAATGAGCAGTTCTTC
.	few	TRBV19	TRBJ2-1	CASISALNNEQFF	TGTGCCAGTATCTCAGCGCTAAACAATGAGCAGTTCTTC
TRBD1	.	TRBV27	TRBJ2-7	CASSSPGQVRYEQYF	TGTGCCAGCAGTTCCCCAGGACAGGTGCGCTACGAGCAGTACTTC
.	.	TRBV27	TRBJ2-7	CASSRGADPYEQYF	TGTGCCAGCAGTCGGGGGGCGGACCCCTACGAGCAGTACTTC
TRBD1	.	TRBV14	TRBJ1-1	CASSRGIRTGENTEAFF	TGTGCCAGCAGCCGGGGGATAAGGACAGGCGAGAACACTGAAGCTTTCTTT
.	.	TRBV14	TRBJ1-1	CASSQAWNGDTEAFF	TGTGCCAGCAGCCAAGCTTGGAACGGGGACACTGAAGCTTTCTTT
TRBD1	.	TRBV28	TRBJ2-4	CASSLDRVIKNIQYF	TGTGCCAGCAGTTTGGACAGGGTGATTAAAAACATTCAGTACTTC
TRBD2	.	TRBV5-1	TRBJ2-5	CASSPGTSGRPQRTQYF	TGCGCCAGCAGTCCAGGGACTAGCGGGAGGCCCCAGAGGACCCAGTACTTC
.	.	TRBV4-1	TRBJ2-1	CASSPPLRGLFYNEQFF	TGCGCCAGCAGCCCCCCATTGCGGGGATTATTCTACAATGAGCAGTTCTTC
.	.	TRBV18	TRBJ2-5	CASSPNQETQYF	TGTGCCAGCTCACCTAACCAAGAGACCCAGTACTTC
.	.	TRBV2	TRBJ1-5	CASLGGLDSNQPQHF	TGTGCCAGCCTGGGGGGTCTCGATAGCAATCAGCCCCAGCATTTT
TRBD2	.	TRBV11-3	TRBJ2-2	CASSQSPGLAGWEEPGELFF	TGTGCCAGCAGCCAGTCCCCTGGACTAGCGGGATGGGAGGAACCCGGGGAGCTGTTTTTT
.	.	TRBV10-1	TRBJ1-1	CASTGDTDMNTEAFF	TGCGCCAGCACCGGGGACACCGATATGAACACTGAAGCTTTCTTT
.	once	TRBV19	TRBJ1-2	CASSISSRGGYTF	TGTGCCAGTAGTATAAGTTCCAGAGGGGGCTACACCTTC
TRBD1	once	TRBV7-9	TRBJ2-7	CASSLETGGLDEQYF	TGTGCCAGCAGCTTAGAAACAGGGGGCCTGGACGAGCAGTACTTC
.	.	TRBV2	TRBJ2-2	CASSEWQKNTGELFF	TGTGCCAGCAGTGAATGGCAGAAGAACACCGGGGAGCTGTTTTTT
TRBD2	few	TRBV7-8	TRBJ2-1	CASSHRSGSSYNEQFF	TGTGCCAGCAGCCACCGCAGCGGGAGCTCCTACAATGAGCAGTTCTTC
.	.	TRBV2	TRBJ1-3	CASSWGAGNTIYF	TGTGCCAGCAGTTGGGGGGCTGGAAACACCATATATTTT
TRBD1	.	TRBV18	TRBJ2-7	CASSPTGARPPLPDYEQYF	TGTGCCAGCTCACCAACAGGGGCGAGGCCACCCTTACCCGACTACGAGCAGTACTTC
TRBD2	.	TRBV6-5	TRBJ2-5	CATRLAGGVRDQYF	TGTGCCACCCGACTAGCGGGAGGGGTAAGGGACCAGTACTTC
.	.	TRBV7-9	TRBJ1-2	CASSPHLDGYTF	TGTGCCAGCAGCCCTCACTTGGATGGCTACACCTTC
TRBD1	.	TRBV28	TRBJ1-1	CASSNPPRTGGKSDTEAFF	TGTGCCAGCAGTAACCCCCCTAGGACAGGGGGCAAGAGCGACACTGAAGCTTTCTTT
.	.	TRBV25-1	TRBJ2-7	CASSVYGEQYF	TGTGCCAGCAGTGTTTACGGCGAGCAGTACTTC
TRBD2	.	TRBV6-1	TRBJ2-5	CASSEASGTRGETQYF	TGTGCCAGCAGTGAAGCCTCCGGGACTAGAGGGGAGACCCAGTACTTC
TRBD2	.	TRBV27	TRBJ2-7	CASTIAASGSYEQYF	TGTGCCAGCACCATTGCGGCTAGCGGGAGCTACGAGCAGTACTTC
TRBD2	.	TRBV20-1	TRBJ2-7	CSSRGTAQYF	TGCAGTTCGCGGGGGACCGCCCAGTACTTC
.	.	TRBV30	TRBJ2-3	CAWSVPGTGHTDTQYF	TGTGCCTGGAGTGTACCAGGGACGGGACACACAGATACGCAGTATTTT
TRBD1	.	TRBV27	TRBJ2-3	CASSPRDRGVGTQYF	TGTGCCAGCAGCCCCCGGGACAGGGGAGTCGGTACGCAGTATTTT
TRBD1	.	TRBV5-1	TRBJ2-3	CASSIRDRLSTDTQYF	TGCGCCAGCAGCATCCGGGACAGGCTTAGCACAGATACGCAGTATTTT
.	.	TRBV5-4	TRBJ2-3	CASSLGGTQYF	TGTGCCAGCAGCCTCGGGGGTACGCAGTATTTT
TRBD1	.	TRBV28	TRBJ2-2	CASTFGQASTGELFF	TGTGCCAGCACCTTCGGACAGGCCAGCACCGGGGAGCTGTTTTTT
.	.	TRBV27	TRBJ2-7	CASSFGQDRLEQYF	TGTGCCAGCAGTTTTGGCCAGGATCGCTTAGAGCAGTACTTC
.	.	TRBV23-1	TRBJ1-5	CASSPSGQGPRQPQHF	TGCGCCAGCAGTCCATCCGGCCAGGGCCCCCGTCAGCCCCAGCATTTT
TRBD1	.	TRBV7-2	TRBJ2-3	CASTPSGTGDPTDTQYF	TGTGCCAGCACCCCTTCTGGGACAGGGGATCCCACAGATACGCAGTATTTT